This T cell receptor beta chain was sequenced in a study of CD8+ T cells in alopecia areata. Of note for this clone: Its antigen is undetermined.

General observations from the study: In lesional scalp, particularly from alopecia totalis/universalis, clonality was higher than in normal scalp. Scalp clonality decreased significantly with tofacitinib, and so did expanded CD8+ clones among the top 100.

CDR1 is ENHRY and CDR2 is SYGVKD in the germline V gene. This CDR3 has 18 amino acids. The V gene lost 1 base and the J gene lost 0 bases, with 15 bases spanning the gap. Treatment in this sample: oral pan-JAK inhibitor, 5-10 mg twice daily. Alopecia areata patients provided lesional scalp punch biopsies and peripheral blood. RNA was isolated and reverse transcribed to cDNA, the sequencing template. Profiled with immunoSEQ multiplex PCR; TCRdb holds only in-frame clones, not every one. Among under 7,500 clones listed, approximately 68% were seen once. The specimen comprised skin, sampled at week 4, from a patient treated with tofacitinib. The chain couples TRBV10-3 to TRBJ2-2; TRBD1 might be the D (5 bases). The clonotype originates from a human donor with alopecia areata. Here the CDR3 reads CAISEFPGWSANTGELFF. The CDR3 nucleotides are TGTGCCATCAGTGAGTTTCCAGGGTGGTCAGCGAACACCGGGGAGCTGTTTTTT.